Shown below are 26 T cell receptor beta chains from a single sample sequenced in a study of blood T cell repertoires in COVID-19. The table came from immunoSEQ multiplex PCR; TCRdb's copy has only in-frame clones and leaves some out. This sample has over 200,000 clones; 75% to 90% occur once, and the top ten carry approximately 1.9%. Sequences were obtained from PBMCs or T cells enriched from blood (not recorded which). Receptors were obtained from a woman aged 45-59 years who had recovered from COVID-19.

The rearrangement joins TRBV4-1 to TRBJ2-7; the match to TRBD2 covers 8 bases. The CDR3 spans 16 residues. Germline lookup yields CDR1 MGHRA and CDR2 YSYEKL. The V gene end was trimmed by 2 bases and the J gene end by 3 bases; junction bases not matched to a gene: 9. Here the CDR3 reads CASSQPREASLYEQYF. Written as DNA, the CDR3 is TGCGCCAGCAGCCAACCGCGGGAGGCTTCCCTCTACGAGCAGTACTTC.

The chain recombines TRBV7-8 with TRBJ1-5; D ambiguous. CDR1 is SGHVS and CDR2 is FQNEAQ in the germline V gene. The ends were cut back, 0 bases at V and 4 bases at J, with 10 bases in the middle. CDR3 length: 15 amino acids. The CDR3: CASSLARSLNQPQHF. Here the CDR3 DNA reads TGTGCCAGCAGCTTAGCGCGGTCTTTAAATCAGCCCCAGCATTTT.

The CDR3 DNA reads as TGTGCCTGGAGAGGCAGGGTATACACCGGGGAGCTGTTTTTT. It codes for CAWRGRVYTGELFF. The chain uses TRBV30 and TRBJ2-2, with D possibly being TRBD1 (5 bases). Germline lookup yields CDR1 GTSNPN and CDR2 SVGIG (reference sequence). The length of the CDR3 is 14 residues. Trimming shortened V by 3 bases and J by 3 bases, and 11 bases separated the two germline ends.

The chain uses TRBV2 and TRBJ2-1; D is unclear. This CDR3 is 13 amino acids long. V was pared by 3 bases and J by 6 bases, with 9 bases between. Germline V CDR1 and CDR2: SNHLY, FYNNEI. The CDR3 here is CASSDVTGNEQFF. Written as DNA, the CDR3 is TGTGCCAGCAGTGATGTAACCGGCAATGAGCAGTTCTTC.

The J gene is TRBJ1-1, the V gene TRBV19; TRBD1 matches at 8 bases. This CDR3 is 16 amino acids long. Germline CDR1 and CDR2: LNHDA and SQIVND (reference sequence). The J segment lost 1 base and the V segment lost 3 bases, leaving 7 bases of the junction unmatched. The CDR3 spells CASSIPPGTGNTEAFF. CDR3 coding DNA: TGTGCCAGTAGTATTCCACCCGGGACAGGGAACACTGAAGCTTTCTTT.

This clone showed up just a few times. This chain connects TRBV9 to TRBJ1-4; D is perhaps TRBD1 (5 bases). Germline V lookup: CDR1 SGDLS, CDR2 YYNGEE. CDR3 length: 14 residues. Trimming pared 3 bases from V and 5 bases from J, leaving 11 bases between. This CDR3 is CASSAPAGNEKLFF. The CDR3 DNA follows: TGTGCCAGCAGCGCACCGGCAGGGAATGAAAAACTGTTTTTT.

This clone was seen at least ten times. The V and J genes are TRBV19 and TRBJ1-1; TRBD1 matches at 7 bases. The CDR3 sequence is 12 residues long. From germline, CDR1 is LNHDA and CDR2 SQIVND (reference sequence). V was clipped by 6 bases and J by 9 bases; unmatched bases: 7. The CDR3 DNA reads TGTGCCAGTAGCAAGACAGGGTTCAAAGCTTTCTTT. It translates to CASSKTGFKAFF.

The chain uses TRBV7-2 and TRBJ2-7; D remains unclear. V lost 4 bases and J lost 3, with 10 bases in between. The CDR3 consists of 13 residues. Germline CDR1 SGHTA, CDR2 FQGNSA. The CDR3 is CASSSFAVYEQYF. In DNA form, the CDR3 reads TGTGCCAGCAGCTCATTTGCGGTCTACGAGCAGTACTTC.

CDR3 in DNA: TGTGCCAGCAGCTTAGTCGCGGGACAGGGGAGGATCTCTGAAGCTTTCTTT. This sequence encodes CASSLVAGQGRISEAFF. This sequence joins TRBV7-6 and TRBJ1-1; TRBD1 agrees at 10 bases. Germline V CDR1 and CDR2: SGHVS, FNYEAQ. This CDR3 has 17 amino acids. The V segment lost 1 base and the J segment 6 bases; nucleotides outside the gene matches: 11.

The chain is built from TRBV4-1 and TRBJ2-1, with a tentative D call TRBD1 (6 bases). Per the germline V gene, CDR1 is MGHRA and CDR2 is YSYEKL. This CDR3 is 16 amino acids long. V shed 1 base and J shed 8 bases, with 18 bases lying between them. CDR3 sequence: CASSQGGYRVSDEQFF. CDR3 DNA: TGCGCCAGCAGCCAAGGGGGGTACAGGGTTTCCGATGAGCAGTTCTTC.

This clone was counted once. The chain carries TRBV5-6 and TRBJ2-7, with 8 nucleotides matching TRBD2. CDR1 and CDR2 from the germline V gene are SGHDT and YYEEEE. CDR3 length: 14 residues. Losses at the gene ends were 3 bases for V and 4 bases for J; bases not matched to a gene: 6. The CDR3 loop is CASSSGGAGYEQYF. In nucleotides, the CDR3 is TGTGCCAGCAGCTCGGGAGGGGCCGGATACGAGCAGTACTTC. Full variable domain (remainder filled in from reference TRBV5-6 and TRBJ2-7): DAGVTQSPTHLIKTRGQQVTLRCSPKSGHDTVSWYQQALGQGPQFIFQYYEEEERQRGNFPDRFSGHQFPNYSSELNVNALLLGDSALYLCASSSGGAGYEQYFGPGTRLTVT.

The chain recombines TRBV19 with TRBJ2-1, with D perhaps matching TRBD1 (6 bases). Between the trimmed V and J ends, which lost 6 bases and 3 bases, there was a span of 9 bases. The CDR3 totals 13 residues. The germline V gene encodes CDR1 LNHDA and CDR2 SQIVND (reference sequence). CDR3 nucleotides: TGTGCCAGTAGCTGGGACAACTACAATGAGCAGTTCTTC. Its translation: CASSWDNYNEQFF. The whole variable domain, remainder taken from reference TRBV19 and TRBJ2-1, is DGGITQSPKYLFRKEGQNVTLSCEQNLNHDAMYWYRQDPGQGLRLIYYSQIVNDFQKGDIAEGYSVSREKKESFPLTVTSAQKNPTAFYLCASSWDNYNEQFFGPGTRLTVL.

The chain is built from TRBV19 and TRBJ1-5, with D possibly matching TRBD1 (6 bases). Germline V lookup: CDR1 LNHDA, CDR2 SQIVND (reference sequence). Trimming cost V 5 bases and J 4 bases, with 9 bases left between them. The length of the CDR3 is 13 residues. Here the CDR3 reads CASSWTANQPQHF. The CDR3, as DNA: TGTGCCAGTAGTTGGACAGCAAATCAGCCCCAGCATTTT.

The chain's CDR3 is CASSTLTSGSPYEQYF. The CDR3 nucleotides are TGTGCCAGTAGTACCCTGACTAGCGGGAGCCCCTACGAGCAGTACTTC. V usage is TRBV19 and J usage is TRBJ2-7, with TRBD2 matching over 12 bases. Germline V gene data show CDR1 as LNHDA and CDR2 as SQIVND (reference sequence). This CDR3 region has 16 residues. V lost 4 bases and J lost 2; bases outside the gene matches: 6.

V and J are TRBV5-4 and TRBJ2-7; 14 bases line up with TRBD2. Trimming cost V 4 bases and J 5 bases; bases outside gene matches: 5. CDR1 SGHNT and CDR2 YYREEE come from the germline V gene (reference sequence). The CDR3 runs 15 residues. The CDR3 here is CASSPGLAGGHEQYF. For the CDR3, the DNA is TGTGCCAGCAGCCCCGGACTAGCGGGAGGTCACGAGCAGTACTTC. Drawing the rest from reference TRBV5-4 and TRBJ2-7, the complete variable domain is ETGVTQSPTHLIKTRGQQVTLRCSSQSGHNTVSWYQQALGQGPQFIFQYYREEENGRGNFPPRFSGLQFPNYSSELNVNALELDDSALYLCASSPGLAGGHEQYFGPGTRLTVT.

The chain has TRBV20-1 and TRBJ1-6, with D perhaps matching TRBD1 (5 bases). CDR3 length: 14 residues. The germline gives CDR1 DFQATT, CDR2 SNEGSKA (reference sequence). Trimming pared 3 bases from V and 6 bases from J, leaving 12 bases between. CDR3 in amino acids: CSASDGGSNSPLHF. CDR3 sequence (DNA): TGCAGTGCTAGTGACGGGGGAAGTAATTCACCCCTCCACTTT.

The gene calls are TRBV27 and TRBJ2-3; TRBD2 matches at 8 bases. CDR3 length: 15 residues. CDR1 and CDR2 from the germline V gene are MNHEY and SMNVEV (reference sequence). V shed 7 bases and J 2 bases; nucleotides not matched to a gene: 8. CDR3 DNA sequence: TGTGCCAGCAACCCAGCGGGAGTGTTCACAGATACGCAGTATTTT. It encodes CASNPAGVFTDTQYF.

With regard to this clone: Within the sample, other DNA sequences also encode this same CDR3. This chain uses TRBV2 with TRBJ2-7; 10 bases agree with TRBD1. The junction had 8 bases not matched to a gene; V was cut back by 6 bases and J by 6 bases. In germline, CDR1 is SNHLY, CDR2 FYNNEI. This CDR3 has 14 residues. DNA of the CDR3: TGTGCCAGCAGCCGGGACAGGGGTATAGGCGAGCAGTACTTC. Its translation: CASSRDRGIGEQYF.

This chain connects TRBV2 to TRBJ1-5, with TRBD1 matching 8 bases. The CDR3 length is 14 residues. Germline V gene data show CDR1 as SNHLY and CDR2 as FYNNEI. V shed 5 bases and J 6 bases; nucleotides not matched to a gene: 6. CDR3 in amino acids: CASSWAGGFQPQHF. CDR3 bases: TGTGCCAGCAGTTGGGCAGGGGGCTTTCAGCCCCAGCATTTT.

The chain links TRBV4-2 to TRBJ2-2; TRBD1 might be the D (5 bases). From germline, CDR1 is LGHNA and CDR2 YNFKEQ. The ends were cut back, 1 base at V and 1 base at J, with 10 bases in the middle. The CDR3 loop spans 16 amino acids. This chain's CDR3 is CASSQGQSQNTGELFF. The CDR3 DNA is TGTGCCAGCAGCCAAGGACAGTCCCAGAACACCGGGGAGCTGTTTTTT.

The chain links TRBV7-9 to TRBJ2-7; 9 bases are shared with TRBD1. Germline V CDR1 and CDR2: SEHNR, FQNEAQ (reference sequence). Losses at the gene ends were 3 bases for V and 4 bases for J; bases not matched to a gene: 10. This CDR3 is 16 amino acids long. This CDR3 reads CASSFLPGQGGYEQYF. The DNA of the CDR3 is TGTGCCAGCAGCTTCCTACCGGGACAGGGAGGTTACGAGCAGTACTTC. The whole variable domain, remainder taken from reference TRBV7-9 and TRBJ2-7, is DTGVSQNPRHKITKRGQNVTFRCDPISEHNRLYWYRQTLGQGPEFLTYFQNEAQLEKSRLLSDRFSAERPKGSFSTLEIQRTEQGDSAMYLCASSFLPGQGGYEQYFGPGTRLTVT.

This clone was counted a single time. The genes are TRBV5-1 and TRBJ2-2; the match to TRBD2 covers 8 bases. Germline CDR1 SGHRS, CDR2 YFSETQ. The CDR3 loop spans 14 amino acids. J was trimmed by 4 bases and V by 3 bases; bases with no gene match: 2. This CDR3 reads CASSSGLATGELFF. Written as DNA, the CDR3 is TGCGCCAGCAGCTCAGGACTAGCCACCGGGGAGCTGTTTTTT.

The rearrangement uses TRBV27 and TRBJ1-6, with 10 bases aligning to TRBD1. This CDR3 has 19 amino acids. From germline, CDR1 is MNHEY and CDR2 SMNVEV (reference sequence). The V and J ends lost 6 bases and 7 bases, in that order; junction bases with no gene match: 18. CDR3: CASSVAGQGRSAWNSPLHF. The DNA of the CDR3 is TGTGCCAGCAGCGTAGCGGGACAGGGGCGATCGGCTTGGAATTCACCCCTCCACTTT.

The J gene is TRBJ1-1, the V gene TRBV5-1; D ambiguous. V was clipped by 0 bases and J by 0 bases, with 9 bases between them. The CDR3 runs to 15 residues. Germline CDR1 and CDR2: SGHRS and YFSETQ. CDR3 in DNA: TGCGCCAGCAGCTTGGAGGGAGTCATGAACACTGAAGCTTTCTTT. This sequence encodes CASSLEGVMNTEAFF.

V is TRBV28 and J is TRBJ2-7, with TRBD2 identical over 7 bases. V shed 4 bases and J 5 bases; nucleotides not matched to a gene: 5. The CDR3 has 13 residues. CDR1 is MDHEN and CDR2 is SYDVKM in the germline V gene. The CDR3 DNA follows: TGTGCCAGCAGTTCTTCCGGGACTAACGAGCAGTACTTC. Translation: CASSSSGTNEQYF.

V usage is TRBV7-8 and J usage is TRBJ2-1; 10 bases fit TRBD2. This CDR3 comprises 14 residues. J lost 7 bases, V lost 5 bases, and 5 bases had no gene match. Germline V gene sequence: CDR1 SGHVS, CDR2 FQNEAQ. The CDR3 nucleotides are TGTGCCAGCAGCCAGCGGGAGGGCACGAATGAGCAGTTCTTC. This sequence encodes CASSQREGTNEQFF.